The sample holds a few counts of the clone carrying this TCR beta chain. Its antigen remains unidentified. TCRdb independently ran MiXCR on the RT-PCR reads; one entry per CDR3 protein. Here the sample spans 610,000 or so distinct CDR3 sequences, 14% being singletons. This entry belongs to a study of response to subunit inactivated influenza vaccine. Study-wide results and caveats: Each seasonal influenza vaccination, the authors suggested, recruits few new T cells.

The length of the CDR3 is 15 residues. Germline CDR1 SGHRS, CDR2 YFSETQ. The V gene lost 1 base and the J gene lost 0 bases, with 11 bases spanning the gap. The sequencing here drew on PBMCs from blood, taken 11 to 12 days after vaccination. This receptor was taken from a man aged 45-65 years who received an inactivated influenza vaccine. This sequence joins TRBV5-1 and TRBJ2-7; D not resolved. This CDR3 reads CASSLNEAVSYEQYF. CDR3 DNA: TGCGCCAGCAGCTTGAATGAGGCAGTCTCCTACGAGCAGTACTTC. Using reference TRBV5-1 and TRBJ2-7 for the parts outside the CDR3, the full variable domain is KAGVTQTPRYLIKTRGQQVTLSCSPISGHRSVSWYQQTPGQGLQFLFEYFSETQRNKGNFPGRFSGRQFSNSRSEMNVSTLELGDSALYLCASSLNEAVSYEQYFGPGTRLTVT.